One and the same sample provided the 6 T cell receptor beta chains below, sequenced in a study of response to subunit inactivated influenza vaccine. TCRdb reprocessed the RT-PCR reads via MiXCR and lists one record per CDR3 protein. This sample has about 700,000 distinct CDR3 sequences, with about 15% found just once. Material: PBMCs from blood, obtained around two weeks before vaccination. Source of these receptors: a man between 45 and 60 years old who received an inactivated influenza vaccine.

The V call is TRBV6-1, the J call TRBJ1-1, with D hard to call. Germline V gene sequence: CDR1 MNHNS, CDR2 SASEGT. The CDR3 is 13 amino acids. V lost 3 bases and J 1 base, leaving 6 bases between the germline ends. CDR3 in amino acids: CASSESRNTEAFF. CDR3 nucleotides: TGTGCCAGCAGTGAGAGCCGGAACACTGAAGCTTTCTTT.

This sequence joins TRBV20-1 and TRBJ2-7; tentatively, D is TRBD2 (5 bases). The germline gives CDR1 DFQATT, CDR2 SNEGSKA (reference sequence). The length of the CDR3 is 16 residues. V was clipped by 0 bases and J by 2 bases, with 17 bases between them. The CDR3 nucleotides read TGCAGTGCTAGAGATCCCTCCCGAGCCGGGGCCTACGAGCAGTACTTC. Translation: CSARDPSRAGAYEQYF.

V and J are TRBV7-2 and TRBJ2-3; no clear D gene. The V end was cut by 4 bases, the J end by 1 base, with 6 bases between. Germline V gene lookup returns CDR1 SGHTA and CDR2 FQGNSA. This CDR3 comprises 13 residues. CDR3 in DNA: TGTGCCAGCAGCTCCTTCGGCACAGATACGCAGTATTTT. Translating it yields CASSSFGTDTQYF.

There are many counts of this clonotype. The chain joins TRBV3-1 to TRBJ2-3; D is ambiguous. This CDR3 is built from 14 residues. Germline V gives CDR1 LGHDT, CDR2 YNNKEL (reference sequence). V was cut by 4 bases and J by 2 bases, with 10 bases left in between. In DNA, the CDR3 is TGTGCCAGCAGCCCCTCGCCTTACACAGATACGCAGTATTTT. It specifies CASSPSPYTDTQYF.

This clonotype was counted a few times. This chain joins TRBV20-1 and TRBJ2-5; 7 nucleotides agree with TRBD1. Trimming cost V 5 bases and J 2 bases; bases outside gene matches: 8. This CDR3 comprises 14 residues. Germline-derived CDR1 and CDR2 are DFQATT and SNEGSKA (reference sequence). CDR3 DNA: TGCAGTGCTCCTTTGACAGGGCGACAAGAGACCCAGTACTTC. This encodes CSAPLTGRQETQYF.

CDR3 sequence (DNA): TGCGCCAGCAGCCTGTCGCCTTCTTCGGGCACAGATACGCAGTATTTT. Its protein product is CASSLSPSSGTDTQYF. The chain carries TRBV5-1 and TRBJ2-3; no definite D call. V lost 4 bases, J lost 1 base, and 16 bases lay in between. CDR3 size: 16 residues. Germline CDR1 is SGHRS and CDR2 is YFSETQ.